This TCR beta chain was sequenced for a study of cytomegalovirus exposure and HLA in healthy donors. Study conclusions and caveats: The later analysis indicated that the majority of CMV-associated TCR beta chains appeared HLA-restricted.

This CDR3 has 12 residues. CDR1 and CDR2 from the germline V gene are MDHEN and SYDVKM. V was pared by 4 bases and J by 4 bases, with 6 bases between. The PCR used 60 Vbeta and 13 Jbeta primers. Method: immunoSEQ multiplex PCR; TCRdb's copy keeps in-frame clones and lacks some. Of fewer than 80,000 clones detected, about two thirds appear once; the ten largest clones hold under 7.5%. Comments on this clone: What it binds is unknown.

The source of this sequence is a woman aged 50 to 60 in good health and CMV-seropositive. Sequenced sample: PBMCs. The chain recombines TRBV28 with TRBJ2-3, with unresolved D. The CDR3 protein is CASSSVSDTQYF. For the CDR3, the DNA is TGTGCCAGCAGTTCTGTTTCAGATACGCAGTATTTT.